Sequencing of this T cell receptor (beta chain) was carried out in a study of T cells expressing NK-cell markers. About the study: Sorted CD3+CD56+NKG2C+, CD3+CD56+NKG2C- and CD3+CD56-NKG2C+ T-cell subsets were beta-chain profiled. Whole-study results and caveats: The CD3+CD56-NKG2C+ fraction of a handful of donors was also led by these clonotypes.

A 5'RACE template switching approach incorporating UMIs was used to make TCR beta cDNA. TCRdb reanalyzed the 5' RACE reads and collapses them to one entry per CDR3 protein, without DNA. The sample data list roughly 390,000 distinct CDR3 sequences. For this clonotype: Its matching antigen is unknown.

This CDR3 has 15 amino acids. Germline V lookup: CDR1 SGHRS, CDR2 YFSETQ. The sequence was collected from a woman between 50 and 59 years old in good health. The sequenced sample consisted of blood T cells: a sorted CD56 or NKG2C T cell subset, CD4+ or CD8+ T cells, or bulk PBMC T cells (not recorded which). The rearrangement links TRBV5-1 to TRBJ1-5; the TCRdb call, TRBD1, lacks DNA for checking. CDR3 in amino acids: CASSLGTGRGEPQHF. The whole variable domain, remainder taken from reference TRBV5-1 and TRBJ1-5, is KAGVTQTPRYLIKTRGQQVTLSCSPISGHRSVSWYQQTPGQGLQFLFEYFSETQRNKGNFPGRFSGRQFSNSRSEMNVSTLELGDSALYLCASSLGTGRGEPQHFGDGTRLSIL.